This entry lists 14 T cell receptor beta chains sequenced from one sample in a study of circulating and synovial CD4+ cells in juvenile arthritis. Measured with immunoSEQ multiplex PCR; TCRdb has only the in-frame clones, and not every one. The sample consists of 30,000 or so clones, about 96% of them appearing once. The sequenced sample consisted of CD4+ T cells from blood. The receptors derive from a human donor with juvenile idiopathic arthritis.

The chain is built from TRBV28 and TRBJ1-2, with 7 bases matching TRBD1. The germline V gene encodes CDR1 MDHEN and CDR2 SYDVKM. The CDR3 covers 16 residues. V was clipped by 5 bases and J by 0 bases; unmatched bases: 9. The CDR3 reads CASSVPGQITNYGYTF. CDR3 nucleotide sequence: TGTGCCAGCAGTGTTCCGGGACAGATTACTAACTATGGCTACACCTTC.

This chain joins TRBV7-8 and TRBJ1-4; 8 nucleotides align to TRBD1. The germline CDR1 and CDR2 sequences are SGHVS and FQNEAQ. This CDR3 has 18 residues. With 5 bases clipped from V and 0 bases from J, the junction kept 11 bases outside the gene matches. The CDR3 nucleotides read TGTGCCAGCAGCCTCCGGGACAGGCGCTACTCAACTAATGAAAAACTGTTTTTT. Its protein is CASSLRDRRYSTNEKLFF. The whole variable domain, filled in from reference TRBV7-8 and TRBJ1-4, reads GAGVSQSPRYKVAKRGQDVALRCDPISGHVSLFWYQQALGQGPEFLTYFQNEAQLDKSGLPSDRFFAERPEGSVSTLKIQRTQQEDSAVYLCASSLRDRRYSTNEKLFFGSGTQLSVL.

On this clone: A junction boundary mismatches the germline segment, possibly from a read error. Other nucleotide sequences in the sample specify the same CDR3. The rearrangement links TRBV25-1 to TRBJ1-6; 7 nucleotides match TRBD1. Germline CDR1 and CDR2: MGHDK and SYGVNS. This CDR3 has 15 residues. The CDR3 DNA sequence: TGTGCCAGCAGTGGGTACAGGGGAACAAATTCCCCCCTCCACTTT. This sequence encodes CASSGYRGTNSPLHF.

This CDR3 is CASSLEEGAYEQYF. CDR3 DNA sequence: TGTGCCAGCAGCTTAGAAGAGGGGGCCTACGAGCAGTACTTC. V and J are TRBV11-2 and TRBJ2-7, with D possibly TRBD1 on 6 matching bases. Germline V gene sequence: CDR1 SGHAT, CDR2 FQNNGV. This CDR3 spans 14 amino acids. The germline V and J ends were trimmed by 0 bases and 2 bases, with 8 bases remaining between them.

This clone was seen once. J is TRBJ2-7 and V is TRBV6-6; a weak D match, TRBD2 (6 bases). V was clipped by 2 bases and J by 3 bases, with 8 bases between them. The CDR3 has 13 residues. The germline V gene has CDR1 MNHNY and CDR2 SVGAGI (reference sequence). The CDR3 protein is CASSYGEDYEQYF. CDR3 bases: TGTGCCAGCAGTTACGGGGAGGACTACGAGCAGTACTTC.

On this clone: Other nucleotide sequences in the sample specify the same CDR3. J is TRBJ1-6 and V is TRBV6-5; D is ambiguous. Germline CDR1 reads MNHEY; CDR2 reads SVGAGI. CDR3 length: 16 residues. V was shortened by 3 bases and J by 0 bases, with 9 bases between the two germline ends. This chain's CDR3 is CASSYWASSYNSPLHF. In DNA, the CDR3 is TGTGCCAGCAGTTATTGGGCAAGCTCCTATAATTCACCCCTCCACTTT.

The CDR3 region is CASSQAGPAYYEQYF. CDR3 nucleotides: TGTGCCAGCAGCCAAGCGGGACCTGCTTACTACGAGCAGTACTTC. The chain joins TRBV11-2 to TRBJ2-7, with 7 positions matching TRBD2. With V trimmed by 5 bases and J by 3 bases, 10 bases remained unmatched. The CDR3 length is 15 residues. Germline CDR1 reads SGHAT; CDR2 reads FQNNGV.

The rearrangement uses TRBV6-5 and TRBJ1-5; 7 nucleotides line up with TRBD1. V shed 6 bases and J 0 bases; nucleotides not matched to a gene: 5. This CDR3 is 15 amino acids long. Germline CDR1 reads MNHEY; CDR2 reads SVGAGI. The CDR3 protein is CASRLTGSSNQPQHF. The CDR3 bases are TGTGCCAGCAGATTGACAGGGTCTAGCAATCAGCCCCAGCATTTT.

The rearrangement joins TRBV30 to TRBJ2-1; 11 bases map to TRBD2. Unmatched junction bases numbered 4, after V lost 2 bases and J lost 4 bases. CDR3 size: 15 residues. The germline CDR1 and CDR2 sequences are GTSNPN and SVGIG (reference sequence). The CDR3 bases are TGTGCCTGGAGTTTGACTAGCGGGGTTTACAATGAGCAGTTCTTC. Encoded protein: CAWSLTSGVYNEQFF.

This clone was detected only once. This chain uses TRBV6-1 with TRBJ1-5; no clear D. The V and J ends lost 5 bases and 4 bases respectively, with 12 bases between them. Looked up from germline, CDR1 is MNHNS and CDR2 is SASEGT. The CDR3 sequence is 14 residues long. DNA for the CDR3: TGTGCCAGCAGTTCCGCAGGCCTAAATCAGCCCCAGCATTTT. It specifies CASSSAGLNQPQHF.

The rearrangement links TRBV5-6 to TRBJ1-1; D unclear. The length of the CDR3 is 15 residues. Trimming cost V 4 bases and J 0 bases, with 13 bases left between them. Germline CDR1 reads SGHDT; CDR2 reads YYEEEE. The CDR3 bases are TGTGCCAGCAGCGGAGGGTCGCGAATGAACACTGAAGCTTTCTTT. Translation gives CASSGGSRMNTEAFF. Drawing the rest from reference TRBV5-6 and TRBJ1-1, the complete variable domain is DAGVTQSPTHLIKTRGQQVTLRCSPKSGHDTVSWYQQALGQGPQFIFQYYEEEERQRGNFPDRFSGHQFPNYSSELNVNALLLGDSALYLCASSGGSRMNTEAFFGQGTRLTVV.

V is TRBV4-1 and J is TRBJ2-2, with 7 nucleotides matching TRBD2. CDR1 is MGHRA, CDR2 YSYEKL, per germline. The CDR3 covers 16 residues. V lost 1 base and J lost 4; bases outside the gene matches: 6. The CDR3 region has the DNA TGCGCCAGCAGCCAAGCCGGGGGGATCGGCACCGGGGAGCTGTTTTTT. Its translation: CASSQAGGIGTGELFF.

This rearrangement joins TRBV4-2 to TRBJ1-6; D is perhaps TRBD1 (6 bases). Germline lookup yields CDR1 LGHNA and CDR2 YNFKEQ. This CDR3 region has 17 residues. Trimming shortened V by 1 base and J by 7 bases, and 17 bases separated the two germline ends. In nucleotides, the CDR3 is TGTGCCAGCAGCCAAGCCACGAACAGGGAAATAAATTCACCCCTCCACTTT. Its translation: CASSQATNREINSPLHF.

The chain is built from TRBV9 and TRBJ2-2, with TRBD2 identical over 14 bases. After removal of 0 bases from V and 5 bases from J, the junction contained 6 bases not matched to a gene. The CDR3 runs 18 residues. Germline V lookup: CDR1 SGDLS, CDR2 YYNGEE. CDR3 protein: CASSVARLAGGGTGELFF. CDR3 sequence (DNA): TGTGCCAGCAGCGTAGCGAGACTAGCGGGAGGGGGGACCGGGGAGCTGTTTTTT.